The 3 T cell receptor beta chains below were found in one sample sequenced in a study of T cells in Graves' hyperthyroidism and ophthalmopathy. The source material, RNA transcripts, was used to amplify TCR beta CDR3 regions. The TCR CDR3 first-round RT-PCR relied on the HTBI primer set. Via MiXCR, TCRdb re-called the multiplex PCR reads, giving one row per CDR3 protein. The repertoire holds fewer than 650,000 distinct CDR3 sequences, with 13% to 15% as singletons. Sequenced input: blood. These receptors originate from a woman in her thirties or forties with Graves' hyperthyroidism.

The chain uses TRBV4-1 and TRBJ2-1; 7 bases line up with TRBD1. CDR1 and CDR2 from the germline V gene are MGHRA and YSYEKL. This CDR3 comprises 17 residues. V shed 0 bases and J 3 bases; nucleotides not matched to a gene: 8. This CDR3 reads CASSQDPRGNNYNEQFF. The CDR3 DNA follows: TGCGCCAGCAGCCAAGACCCCAGGGGGAATAACTACAATGAGCAGTTCTTC.

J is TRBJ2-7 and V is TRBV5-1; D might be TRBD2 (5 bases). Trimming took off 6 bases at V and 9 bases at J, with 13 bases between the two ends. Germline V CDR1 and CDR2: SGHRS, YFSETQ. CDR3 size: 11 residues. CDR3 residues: CASIRLLRQYF. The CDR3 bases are TGCGCCAGCATAAGACTACTCAGGCAGTACTTC.

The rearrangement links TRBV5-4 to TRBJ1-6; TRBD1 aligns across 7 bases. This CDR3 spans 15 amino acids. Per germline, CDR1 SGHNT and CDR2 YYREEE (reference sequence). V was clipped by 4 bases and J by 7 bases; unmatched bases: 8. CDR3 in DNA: TGTGCCAGCAGCACCTCCGGGACAGAGAATTCACCCCTCCACTTT. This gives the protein CASSTSGTENSPLHF.